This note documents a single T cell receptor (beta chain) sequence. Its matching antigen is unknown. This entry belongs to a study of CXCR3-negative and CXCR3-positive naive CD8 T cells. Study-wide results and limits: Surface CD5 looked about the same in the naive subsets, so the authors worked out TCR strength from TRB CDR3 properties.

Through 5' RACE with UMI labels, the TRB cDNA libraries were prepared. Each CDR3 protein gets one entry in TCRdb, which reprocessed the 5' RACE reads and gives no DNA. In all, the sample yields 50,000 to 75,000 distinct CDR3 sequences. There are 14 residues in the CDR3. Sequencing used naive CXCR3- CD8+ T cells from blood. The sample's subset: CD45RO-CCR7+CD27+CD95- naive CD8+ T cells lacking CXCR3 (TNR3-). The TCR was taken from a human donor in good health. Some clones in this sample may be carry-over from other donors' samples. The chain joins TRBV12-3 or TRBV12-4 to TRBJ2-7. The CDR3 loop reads CASRGWVNEGEQYF.